The clone carrying this T cell receptor (beta chain) was observed at least ten times. The trim removed 0 bases at V and 1 base at J, leaving 3 bases unmatched. The CDR3 loop spans 16 amino acids. Germline assignment: CDR1 SGDLS and CDR2 YYNGEE. This specimen belongs to a study of neurological immune-mediated disorders. The authors made cDNA by 5'RACE with 10-nucleotide random UMIs. TCRdb re-called the 5' RACE reads through MiXCR, storing one row per CDR3 protein. The table records 87,000 or so distinct CDR3 sequences, 3.5% of them present only once. Sequencing input: PBMCs. The J gene is TRBJ2-2, the V gene TRBV9; TRBD2 agrees at 7 bases. The clonotype comes from a woman under 30 with multiple sclerosis. The CDR3 region is CASSVAPSGNTGELFF. In DNA, the CDR3 is TGTGCCAGCAGCGTAGCTCCTAGCGGGAACACCGGGGAGCTGTTTTTT.